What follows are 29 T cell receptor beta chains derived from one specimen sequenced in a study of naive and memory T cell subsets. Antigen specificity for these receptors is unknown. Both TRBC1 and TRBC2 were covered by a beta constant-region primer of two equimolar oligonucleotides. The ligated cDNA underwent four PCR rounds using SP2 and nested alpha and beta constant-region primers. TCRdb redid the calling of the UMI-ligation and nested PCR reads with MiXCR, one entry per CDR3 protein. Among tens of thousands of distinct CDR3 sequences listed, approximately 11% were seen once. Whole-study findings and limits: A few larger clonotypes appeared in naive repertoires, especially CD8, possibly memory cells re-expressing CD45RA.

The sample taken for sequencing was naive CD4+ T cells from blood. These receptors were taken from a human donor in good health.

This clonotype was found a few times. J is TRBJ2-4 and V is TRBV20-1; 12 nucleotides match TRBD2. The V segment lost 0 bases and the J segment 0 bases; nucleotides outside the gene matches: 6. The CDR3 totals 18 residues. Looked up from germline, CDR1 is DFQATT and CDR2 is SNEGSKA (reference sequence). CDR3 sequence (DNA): TGCAGTGCTAGAGATCTAACTAGCGGGGGGTTAGCCAAAAACATTCAGTACTTC. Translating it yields CSARDLTSGGLAKNIQYF.

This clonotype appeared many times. CDR3 bases: TGCAGTGCTAGAGATACGCTAATCCTGAACACTGAAGCTTTCTTT. Translated, it gives CSARDTLILNTEAFF. This chain connects TRBV20-1 to TRBJ1-1, with D unresolved. Germline CDR1 is DFQATT and CDR2 is SNEGSKA (reference sequence). This CDR3 contains 15 residues. Trimming pared 0 bases from V and 0 bases from J, leaving 11 bases between.

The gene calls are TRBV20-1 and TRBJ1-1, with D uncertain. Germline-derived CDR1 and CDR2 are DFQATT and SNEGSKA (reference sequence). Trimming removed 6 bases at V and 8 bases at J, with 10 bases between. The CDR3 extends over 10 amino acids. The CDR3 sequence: CSALDVEAFF. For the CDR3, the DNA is TGCAGTGCCTTGGATGTAGAAGCTTTCTTT.

The CDR3 nucleotides read TGCAGTGCTAGTAGAACCACAGATACGCAGTATTTT. This gives the protein CSASRTTDTQYF. The gene calls are TRBV20-1 and TRBJ2-3; no clear D. The CDR3 has 12 amino acids. The germline V gene encodes CDR1 DFQATT and CDR2 SNEGSKA (reference sequence). V was clipped by 3 bases and J by 2 bases, with 6 bases between them.

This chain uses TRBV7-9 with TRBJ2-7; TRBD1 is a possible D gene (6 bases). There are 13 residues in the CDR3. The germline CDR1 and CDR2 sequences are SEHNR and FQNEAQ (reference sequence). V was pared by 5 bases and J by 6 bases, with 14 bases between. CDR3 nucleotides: TGTGCCAGCAGCCGTACAGGGCCGGGCGAGCAGTACTTC. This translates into CASSRTGPGEQYF.

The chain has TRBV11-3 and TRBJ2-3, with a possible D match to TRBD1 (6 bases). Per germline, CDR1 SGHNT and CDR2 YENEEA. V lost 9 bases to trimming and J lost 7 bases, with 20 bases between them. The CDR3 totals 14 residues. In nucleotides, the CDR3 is TGTGCCAGTTCCACCGGGACCAGGGGAAATACGCAGTATTTT. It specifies CASSTGTRGNTQYF.

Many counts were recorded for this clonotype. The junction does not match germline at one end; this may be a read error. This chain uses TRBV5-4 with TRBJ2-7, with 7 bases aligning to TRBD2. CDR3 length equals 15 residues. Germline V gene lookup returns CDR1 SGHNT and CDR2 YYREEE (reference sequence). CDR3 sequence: CASSLGSSNSSPGGF. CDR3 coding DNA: TGTGCCAGCAGCTTGGGTTCCTCTAATTCCTCGCCGGGGGGCTTC. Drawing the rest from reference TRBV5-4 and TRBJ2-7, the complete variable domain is ETGVTQSPTHLIKTRGQQVTLRCSSQSGHNTVSWYQQALGQGPQFIFQYYREEENGRGNFPPRFSGLQFPNYSSELNVNALELDDSALYLCASSLGSSNSSPGGFGPGTRLTVT.

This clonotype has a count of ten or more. CDR3 in DNA: TGCAGCGGGGGCAGGTCAGATACGCAGTATTTT. Translating gives CSGGRSDTQYF. The V and J genes are TRBV29-1 and TRBJ2-3; D perhaps matches TRBD1 (5 bases). The CDR3 totals 11 residues. V was trimmed by 7 bases and J by 4 bases, leaving 9 bases between them. Germline CDR1 reads SQVTM; CDR2 reads ANQGSEA.

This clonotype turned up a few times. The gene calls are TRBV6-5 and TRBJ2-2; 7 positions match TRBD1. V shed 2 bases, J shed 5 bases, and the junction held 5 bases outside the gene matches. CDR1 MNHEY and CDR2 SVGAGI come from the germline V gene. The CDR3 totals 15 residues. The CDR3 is CASSYQGTVTGELFF. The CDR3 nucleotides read TGTGCCAGCAGTTACCAAGGGACAGTAACCGGGGAGCTGTTTTTT.

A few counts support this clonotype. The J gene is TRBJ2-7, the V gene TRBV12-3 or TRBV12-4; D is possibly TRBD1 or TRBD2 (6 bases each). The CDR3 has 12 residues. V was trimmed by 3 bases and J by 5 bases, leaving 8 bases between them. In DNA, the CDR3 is TGTGCCAGCAGTTTTGGGGGGCACGAGCAGTACTTC. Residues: CASSFGGHEQYF.

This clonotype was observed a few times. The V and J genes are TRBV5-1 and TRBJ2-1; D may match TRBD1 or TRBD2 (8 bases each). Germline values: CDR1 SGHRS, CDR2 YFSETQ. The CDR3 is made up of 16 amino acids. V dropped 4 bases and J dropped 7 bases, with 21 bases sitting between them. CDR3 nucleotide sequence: TGCGCCAGCAGCCCTCGGGACAGGTCGGGGGGGAATGAGCAGTTCTTC. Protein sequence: CASSPRDRSGGNEQFF.

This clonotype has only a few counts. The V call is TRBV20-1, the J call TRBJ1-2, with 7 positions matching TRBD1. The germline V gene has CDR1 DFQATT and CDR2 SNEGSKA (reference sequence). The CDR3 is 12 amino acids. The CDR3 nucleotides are TGCAGCCCCAAAGGACAGGCCTATGGCTACACCTTC. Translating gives CSPKGQAYGYTF.

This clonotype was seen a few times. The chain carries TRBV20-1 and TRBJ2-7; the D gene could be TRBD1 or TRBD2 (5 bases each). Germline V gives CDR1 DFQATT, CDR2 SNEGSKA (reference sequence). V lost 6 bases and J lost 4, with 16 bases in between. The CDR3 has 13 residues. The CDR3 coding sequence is TGCAGTGCCCCCAGGGACGGCCGTTACGAGCAGTACTTC. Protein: CSAPRDGRYEQYF.

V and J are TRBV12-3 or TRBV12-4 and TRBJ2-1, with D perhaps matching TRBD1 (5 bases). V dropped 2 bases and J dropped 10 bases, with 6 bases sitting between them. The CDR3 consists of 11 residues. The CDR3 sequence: CASSLQGEQFF. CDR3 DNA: TGTGCCAGCAGTTTACAGGGCGAGCAGTTCTTC.

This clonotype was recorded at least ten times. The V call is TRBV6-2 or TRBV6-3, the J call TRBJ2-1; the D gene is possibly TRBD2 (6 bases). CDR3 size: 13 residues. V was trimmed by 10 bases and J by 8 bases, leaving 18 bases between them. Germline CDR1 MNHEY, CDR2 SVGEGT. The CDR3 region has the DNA TGTGCCACGGCGGGAAGAACGTATGATGAGCAGTTCTTC. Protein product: CATAGRTYDEQFF.

This chain's CDR3 is CSVAGAGGFNTEAFF. CDR3 nucleotide sequence: TGCAGTGTAGCAGGGGCGGGGGGGTTCAACACTGAAGCTTTCTTT. The chain joins TRBV20-1 to TRBJ1-1; possible D gene TRBD1, 6 bases. Per the germline V gene, CDR1 is DFQATT and CDR2 is SNEGSKA (reference sequence). Trimming took 7 bases from V and 2 from J, leaving 20 bases between them. The CDR3 sequence is 15 residues long.

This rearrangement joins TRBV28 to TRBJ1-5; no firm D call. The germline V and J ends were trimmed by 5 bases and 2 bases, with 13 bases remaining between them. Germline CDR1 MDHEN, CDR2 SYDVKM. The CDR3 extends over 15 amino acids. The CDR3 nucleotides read TGTGCCAGCAGTCACGGACGACTGGGCAATCAGCCCCAGCATTTT. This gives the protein CASSHGRLGNQPQHF.

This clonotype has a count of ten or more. CDR3 DNA sequence: TGTGCCAGCAGCCGATCCGGGACTAGCGCAGAGACCCAGTACTTC. Its translation: CASSRSGTSAETQYF. V usage is TRBV7-2 and J usage is TRBJ2-5, with 10 nucleotides matching TRBD2. J gave up 4 bases and V 5 bases, and 7 bases lay outside the gene matches. The germline V gene has CDR1 SGHTA and CDR2 FQGNSA. This CDR3 region has 15 residues.

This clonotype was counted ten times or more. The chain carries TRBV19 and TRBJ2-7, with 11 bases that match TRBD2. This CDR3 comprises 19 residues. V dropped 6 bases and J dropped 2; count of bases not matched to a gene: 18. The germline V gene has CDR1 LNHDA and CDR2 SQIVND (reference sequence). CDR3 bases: TGTGCCAGTAGCCGACGGGGGACTAGCGGCGACCGGACCCCCTACGAGCAGTACTTC. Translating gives CASSRRGTSGDRTPYEQYF.

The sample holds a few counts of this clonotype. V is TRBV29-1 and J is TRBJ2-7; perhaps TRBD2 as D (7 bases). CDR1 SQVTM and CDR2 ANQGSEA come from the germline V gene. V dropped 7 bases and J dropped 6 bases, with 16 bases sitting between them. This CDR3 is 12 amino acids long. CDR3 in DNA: TGCAGCGCCGAGGGGGGGCCGAGCGAGCAGTACTTC. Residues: CSAEGGPSEQYF.

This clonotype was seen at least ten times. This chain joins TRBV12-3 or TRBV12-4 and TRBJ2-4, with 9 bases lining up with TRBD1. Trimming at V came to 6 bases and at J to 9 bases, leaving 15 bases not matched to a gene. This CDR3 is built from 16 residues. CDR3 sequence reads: CASSRPSGTGSSIQYF. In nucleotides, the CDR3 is TGTGCCAGCAGCAGACCCTCCGGGACAGGGAGTAGCATTCAGTACTTC.

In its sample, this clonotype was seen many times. Here the CDR3 reads CASSPAASGSHNEQFF. Written as DNA, the CDR3 is TGTGCCAGCAGCCCGGCGGCTAGCGGGAGCCACAATGAGCAGTTCTTC. The rearrangement uses TRBV4-2 and TRBJ2-1, with TRBD2 identical over 10 bases. Germline CDR1 reads LGHNA; CDR2 reads YNFKEQ. V dropped 4 bases and J dropped 5; count of bases not matched to a gene: 8. This CDR3 has 16 amino acids.

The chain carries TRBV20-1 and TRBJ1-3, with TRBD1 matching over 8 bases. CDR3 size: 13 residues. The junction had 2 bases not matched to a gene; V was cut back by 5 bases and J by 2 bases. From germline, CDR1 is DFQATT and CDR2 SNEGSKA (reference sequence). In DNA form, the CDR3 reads TGCAGTGCTCAGACAGGGGCTGGAAACACCATATATTTT. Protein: CSAQTGAGNTIYF.

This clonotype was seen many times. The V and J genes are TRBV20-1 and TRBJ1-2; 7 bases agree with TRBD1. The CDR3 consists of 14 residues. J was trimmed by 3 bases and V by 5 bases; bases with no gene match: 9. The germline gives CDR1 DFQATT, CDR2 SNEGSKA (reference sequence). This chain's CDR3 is CSARRIDRDYGYTF. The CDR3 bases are TGCAGTGCTCGGCGTATCGACAGGGACTATGGCTACACCTTC.

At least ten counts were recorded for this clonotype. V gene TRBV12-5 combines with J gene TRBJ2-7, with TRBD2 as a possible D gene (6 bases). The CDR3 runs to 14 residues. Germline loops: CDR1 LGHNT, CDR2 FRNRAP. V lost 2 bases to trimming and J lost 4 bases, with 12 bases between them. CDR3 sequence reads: CASGLRDFHYEQYF. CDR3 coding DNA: TGTGCTAGTGGTTTGAGGGACTTCCATTACGAGCAGTACTTC.

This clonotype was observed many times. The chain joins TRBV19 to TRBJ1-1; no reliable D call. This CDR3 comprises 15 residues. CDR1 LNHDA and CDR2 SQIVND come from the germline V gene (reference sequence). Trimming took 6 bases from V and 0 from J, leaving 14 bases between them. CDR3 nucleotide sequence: TGTGCCAGTAGACCCCGGGCAGGCCTGAACACTGAAGCTTTCTTT. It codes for CASRPRAGLNTEAFF. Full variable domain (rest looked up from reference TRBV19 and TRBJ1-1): DGGITQSPKYLFRKEGQNVTLSCEQNLNHDAMYWYRQDPGQGLRLIYYSQIVNDFQKGDIAEGYSVSREKKESFPLTVTSAQKNPTAFYLCASRPRAGLNTEAFFGQGTRLTVV.

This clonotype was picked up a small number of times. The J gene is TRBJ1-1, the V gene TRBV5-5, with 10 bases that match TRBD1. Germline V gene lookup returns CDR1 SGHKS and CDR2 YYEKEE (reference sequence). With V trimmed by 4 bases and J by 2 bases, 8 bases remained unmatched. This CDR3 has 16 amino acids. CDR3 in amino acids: CASSIRTGGINTEAFF. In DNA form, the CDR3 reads TGTGCCAGCAGCATAAGGACAGGGGGGATCAACACTGAAGCTTTCTTT.

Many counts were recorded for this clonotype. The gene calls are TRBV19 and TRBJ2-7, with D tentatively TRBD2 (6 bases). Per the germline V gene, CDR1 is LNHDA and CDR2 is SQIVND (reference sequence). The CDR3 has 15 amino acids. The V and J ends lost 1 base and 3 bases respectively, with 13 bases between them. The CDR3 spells CASSIGVAELYEQYF. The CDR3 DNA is TGTGCCAGTAGTATAGGGGTAGCGGAGCTCTACGAGCAGTACTTC.

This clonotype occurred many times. CDR3 loop: CSARDNGLAKETQYF. Here the CDR3 DNA reads TGCAGTGCTAGAGACAACGGGCTAGCAAAAGAGACCCAGTACTTC. This chain uses TRBV20-1 with TRBJ2-5; weak D call: TRBD2 (5 bases). Trimming left V 0 bases short and J 3 bases short, with 14 bases between. CDR3 size: 15 residues. In germline, CDR1 is DFQATT, CDR2 SNEGSKA (reference sequence).